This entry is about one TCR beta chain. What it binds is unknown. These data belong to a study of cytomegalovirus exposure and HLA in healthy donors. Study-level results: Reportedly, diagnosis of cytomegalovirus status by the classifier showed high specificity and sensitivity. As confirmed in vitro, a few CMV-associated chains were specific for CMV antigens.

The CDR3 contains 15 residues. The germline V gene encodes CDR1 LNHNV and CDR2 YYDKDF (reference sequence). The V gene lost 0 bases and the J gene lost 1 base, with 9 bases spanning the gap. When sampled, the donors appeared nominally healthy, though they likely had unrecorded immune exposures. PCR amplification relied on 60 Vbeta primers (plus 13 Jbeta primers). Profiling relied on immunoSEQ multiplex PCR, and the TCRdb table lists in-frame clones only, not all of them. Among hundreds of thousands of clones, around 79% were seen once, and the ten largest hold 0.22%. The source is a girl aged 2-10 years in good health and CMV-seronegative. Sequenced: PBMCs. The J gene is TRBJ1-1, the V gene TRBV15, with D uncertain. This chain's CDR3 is CATSRDLEANTEAFF. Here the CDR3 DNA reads TGTGCCACCAGCAGAGATTTGGAGGCGAACACTGAAGCTTTCTTT.